The 18 T cell receptor beta chains presented below share a single source sample, sequenced in a study of blood T cell repertoires in COVID-19. Sequencing was performed with immunoSEQ multiplex PCR; in TCRdb, only in-frame clones are kept and a portion is missing. The sample includes 150,000 to 200,000 clones, around 84% of them seen just once. Sequencing input: peripheral blood. These receptors all stem from a human donor with acute or convalescent COVID-19. The donor label of this sample is uncertain.

The V and J genes are TRBV7-2 and TRBJ2-5; TRBD1 matches at 7 bases. V lost 5 bases and J lost 4; bases outside the gene matches: 4. The CDR3 contains 13 residues. Looked up from germline, CDR1 is SGHTA and CDR2 is FQGNSA. The CDR3: CASSPGGGETQYF. CDR3 nucleotides: TGTGCCAGCAGCCCAGGGGGTGGAGAGACCCAGTACTTC.

This sequence joins TRBV12-3 or TRBV12-4 and TRBJ1-2; the D is unclear. The length of the CDR3 is 13 residues. Trimming stripped 2 bases from V and 4 bases from J, with 8 bases between. The CDR3: CASSLRAPYGYTF. CDR3 DNA sequence: TGTGCCAGCAGTTTACGAGCACCCTATGGCTACACCTTC.

The DNA of the CDR3 is TGTGCCAGCAGTCGTGGACAGGGGGCGGGAGGCGGCAATCAGCCCCAGCATTTT. Translated: CASSRGQGAGGGNQPQHF. This chain uses TRBV7-9 with TRBJ1-5; 11 nucleotides match TRBD1. This CDR3 is 18 amino acids long. Germline V gives CDR1 SEHNR, CDR2 FQNEAQ (reference sequence). V shed 6 bases, J shed 2 bases, and the junction held 12 bases outside the gene matches.

The rearrangement joins TRBV7-9 to TRBJ2-1; 7 positions agree with TRBD1. The trim removed 2 bases at V and 5 bases at J, leaving 3 bases unmatched. The CDR3 is 14 residues long. The germline V gene encodes CDR1 SEHNR and CDR2 FQNEAQ (reference sequence). The CDR3 DNA reads as TGTGCCAGCAGCTTAACAGGGGTTAACAATGAGCAGTTCTTC. Translating it yields CASSLTGVNNEQFF.

This clone was picked up one time. V usage is TRBV6-5 and J usage is TRBJ1-1; D uncertain. The V end was cut by 5 bases, the J end by 11 bases, with 15 bases between. Germline V gene data show CDR1 as MNHEY and CDR2 as SVGAGI. The CDR3 loop spans 12 amino acids. CDR3 in DNA: TGTGCCAGCAGTACGGACTCCGCCGTTGCTTTCTTT. This codes for CASSTDSAVAFF.

The chain is built from TRBV7-3 and TRBJ2-3; 11 bases are a match to TRBD2. The V gene's germline CDR1 is SGHTA and CDR2 FQGTGA. Trimming cost V 2 bases and J 2 bases; bases outside gene matches: 3. CDR3 size: 16 residues. The CDR3 is CASSLASGGPTDTQYF. In nucleotides, the CDR3 is TGTGCCAGCAGCTTAGCTAGCGGGGGGCCCACAGATACGCAGTATTTT.

This rearrangement joins TRBV9 to TRBJ2-1, with 8 nucleotides matching TRBD1. The V gene end was trimmed by 4 bases and the J gene end by 8 bases; junction bases not matched to a gene: 8. Germline CDR1 reads SGDLS; CDR2 reads YYNGEE. The CDR3 sequence is 14 residues long. The CDR3 reads CASSFSTGVDEQFF. The CDR3 nucleotides read TGTGCCAGCAGCTTCTCGACAGGGGTCGATGAGCAGTTCTTC.

V and J are TRBV29-1 and TRBJ1-6, with TRBD1 matching 7 bases. The V gene's germline CDR1 is SQVTM and CDR2 ANQGSEA. V gave up 6 bases and J gave up 6 bases; unmatched junction bases: 5. The CDR3 contains 13 residues. The CDR3 here is CSVRTGINSPLHF. In DNA, the CDR3 is TGCAGCGTCCGGACAGGCATTAATTCACCCCTCCACTTT.

The CDR3 sequence is CASRGGVVQFF. In nucleotides, the CDR3 is TGTGCCAGCAGGGGAGGAGTGGTGCAGTTCTTC. This chain uses TRBV2 with TRBJ2-1; possibly TRBD2 for D (6 bases). The CDR3 totals 11 residues. Germline V gives CDR1 SNHLY, CDR2 FYNNEI. The V end lost 6 bases, the J end lost 12 bases, and 12 bases lay between the germline ends. Complete variable domain (other parts from reference TRBV2 and TRBJ2-1): EPEVTQTPSHQVTQMGQEVILRCVPISNHLYFYWYRQILGQKVEFLVSFYNNEISEKSEIFDDQFSVERPDGSNFTLKIRSTKLEDSAMYFCASRGGVVQFFGPGTRLTVL.

The J gene is TRBJ2-6, the V gene TRBV27, with a possible D match to TRBD1 (6 bases). The CDR3 has 17 amino acids. CDR1 and CDR2 (germline): MNHEY, SMNVEV (reference sequence). The V and J ends lost 5 bases and 0 bases respectively, with 14 bases between them. The CDR3 here is CASSLTGHVSGANVLTF. The CDR3 region has the DNA TGTGCCAGCAGTCTGACGGGACATGTCTCTGGGGCCAACGTCCTGACTTTC.

The chain joins TRBV11-2 to TRBJ1-4, with D maybe TRBD1 (5 bases). The V gene's germline CDR1 is SGHAT and CDR2 FQNNGV. Trimming removed 5 bases at V and 0 bases at J, with 13 bases between. The CDR3 runs to 16 residues. The CDR3 region has the DNA TGTGCCAGCAGCACCCGACAGTTTGCAACTAATGAAAAACTGTTTTTT. Encoded protein: CASSTRQFATNEKLFF.

This sequence joins TRBV20-1 and TRBJ1-6; D is unresolved. The V gene lost 3 bases and the J gene lost 12 bases, with 9 bases spanning the gap. The CDR3 spans 11 residues. The germline V gene has CDR1 DFQATT and CDR2 SNEGSKA (reference sequence). The CDR3 is CSASGALPLHF. CDR3 DNA sequence: TGCAGTGCTAGTGGCGCCTTACCCCTCCACTTT.

The chain recombines TRBV6-5 with TRBJ2-7, with 10 bases identical to TRBD2. The J segment lost 2 bases and the V segment lost 2 bases, leaving 3 bases of the junction unmatched. This CDR3 spans 15 amino acids. Germline-derived CDR1 and CDR2 are MNHEY and SVGAGI. The CDR3 spells CASSYGSGGTYEQYF. CDR3 in DNA: TGTGCCAGCAGTTACGGTAGCGGGGGGACCTACGAGCAGTACTTC.

The chain links TRBV3-1 (or the pseudogene TRBV3-2) to TRBJ1-2; 9 bases match TRBD1. The J segment lost 8 bases and the V segment lost 4 bases, leaving 8 bases of the junction unmatched. This CDR3 is built from 14 residues. Germline V gene lookup returns CDR1 LGHDT and CDR2 YNNKEL (reference sequence). The CDR3, as DNA: TGTGCCAGCAGCCGCGTACAGGGGGCGCGGGGCTACACCTTC. It specifies CASSRVQGARGYTF.

The chain combines TRBV6-6 with TRBJ1-1; TRBD1 agrees at 8 bases. This CDR3 spans 14 amino acids. With 7 bases clipped from V and 4 bases from J, the junction kept 8 bases outside the gene matches. CDR1 and CDR2 from the germline V gene are MNHNY and SVGAGI (reference sequence). CDR3 region: CASNDRGGSTEAFF. Written as DNA, the CDR3 is TGTGCCAGCAATGACAGGGGCGGGTCCACTGAAGCTTTCTTT.

This chain connects TRBV6-5 to TRBJ2-3; 9 positions match TRBD1. V lost 5 bases, J lost 6 bases, and 6 bases stayed unmatched. In germline, CDR1 is MNHEY, CDR2 SVGAGI. CDR3 length: 14 amino acids. In DNA form, the CDR3 reads TGTGCCAGCAGTCCGGGACAGGGTTGGGATACGCAGTATTTT. Protein: CASSPGQGWDTQYF.

CDR3 nucleotides: TGTGCCTGGAAGAGGCCAGGGGGTTTCACTGAAGCTTTCTTT. Protein sequence: CAWKRPGGFTEAFF. The chain recombines TRBV30 with TRBJ1-1, with 7 bases that match TRBD1. The germline V gene has CDR1 GTSNPN and CDR2 SVGIG (reference sequence). CDR3 length: 14 residues. V dropped 4 bases and J dropped 4; count of bases not matched to a gene: 9.

V is TRBV6-6 and J is TRBJ1-5; 7 bases fit TRBD1. CDR1 and CDR2 from the germline V gene are MNHNY and SVGAGI (reference sequence). CDR3 length equals 14 residues. J gave up 3 bases and V 6 bases, and 5 bases lay outside the gene matches. CDR3 protein: CASSLTGFNQPQHF. The CDR3 bases are TGTGCCAGCAGCCTGACAGGGTTCAATCAGCCCCAGCATTTT.